These 10 T cell receptor beta chains were sequenced from one sample in a study of blood T cell repertoires in COVID-19. The table came from immunoSEQ multiplex PCR; TCRdb's copy has only in-frame clones and leaves some out. The sample carries over 400,000 clones, about nine tenths recorded once. The sample taken for sequencing was PBMCs or T cells enriched from blood (not recorded which). The receptors derive from a woman in her sixties who had recovered from COVID-19.

This chain connects TRBV5-1 to TRBJ2-3; D is ambiguous. From germline, CDR1 is SGHRS and CDR2 YFSETQ. V was cut by 4 bases and J by 5 bases, with 14 bases left in between. The CDR3 runs to 14 residues. The CDR3 reads CASSSDGFLDTQYF. The CDR3 DNA follows: TGCGCCAGCAGCAGCGACGGGTTTTTAGATACGCAGTATTTT.

The rearrangement joins TRBV6-5 to TRBJ1-3; D remains ambiguous. Trimming cost V 7 bases and J 0 bases, with 10 bases left between them. Looked up from germline, CDR1 is MNHEY and CDR2 is SVGAGI. The CDR3 runs to 14 residues. The chain's CDR3 is CASIPGSSGNTIYF. CDR3 bases: TGTGCCAGCATACCAGGCAGCTCTGGAAACACCATATATTTT.

This clone was recorded only once. The chain carries TRBV2 and TRBJ1-1, with D tentatively TRBD1 (6 bases). This CDR3 has 13 amino acids. Germline CDR1 reads SNHLY; CDR2 reads FYNNEI. Trimming pared 6 bases from V and 11 bases from J, leaving 19 bases between. CDR3 coding DNA: TGTGCCAGCAGCGGACAGCGTCCATCGGTGGCTTTCTTT. This translates into CASSGQRPSVAFF.

This chain joins TRBV2 and TRBJ1-4; D gene uncertain. Germline V lookup: CDR1 SNHLY, CDR2 FYNNEI. This CDR3 comprises 17 residues. Trimming removed 2 bases from V and 1 base from J, with 14 bases in between. Here the CDR3 reads CASSESPIVGTNEKLFF. As DNA, the CDR3 is TGTGCCAGCAGTGAATCACCTATAGTCGGAACTAATGAAAAACTGTTTTTT.

The rearrangement links TRBV12-5 to TRBJ1-2, with TRBD1 identical over 9 bases. The germline CDR1 and CDR2 sequences are LGHNT and FRNRAP. CDR3 length: 15 residues. Trimming cost V 7 bases and J 0 bases; bases outside gene matches: 6. In nucleotides, the CDR3 is TGTGCTAGTGCCTCAGGGACAGGGACTAACTATGGCTACACCTTC. Translation: CASASGTGTNYGYTF.

This sequence joins TRBV6-5 and TRBJ1-4, with unresolved D. From germline, CDR1 is MNHEY and CDR2 SVGAGI. V dropped 2 bases and J dropped 7 bases, with 8 bases sitting between them. CDR3 length equals 13 residues. The CDR3: CASSYAASEKLFF. The CDR3 DNA reads as TGTGCCAGCAGTTACGCCGCGAGTGAAAAACTGTTTTTT.

The J gene is TRBJ1-1, the V gene TRBV2; TRBD1 matches at 7 bases. J was trimmed by 1 base and V by 1 base; bases with no gene match: 3. The V gene's germline CDR1 is SNHLY and CDR2 FYNNEI. The CDR3 sequence is 15 residues long. CDR3 sequence reads: CASSEEGQSNTEAFF. In nucleotides, the CDR3 is TGTGCCAGCAGTGAAGAGGGACAGTCGAACACTGAAGCTTTCTTT.

The J gene is TRBJ1-1, the V gene TRBV7-9; a weak D match, TRBD1 (6 bases). The V gene's germline CDR1 is SEHNR and CDR2 FQNEAQ (reference sequence). Trimming removed 6 bases from V and 7 bases from J, with 9 bases in between. The length of the CDR3 is 11 residues. The CDR3 sequence is CASRWTVEAFF. The CDR3 DNA reads as TGTGCCAGCAGGTGGACAGTTGAAGCTTTCTTT.

J is TRBJ1-2 and V is TRBV6-6; 8 nucleotides match TRBD1. CDR1 is MNHNY, CDR2 SVGAGI, per germline (reference sequence). This CDR3 region has 14 residues. V was pared by 6 bases and J by 5 bases, with 8 bases of the junction left unmatched. CDR3 residues: CASSSTGEGYGYTF. In DNA, the CDR3 is TGTGCCAGCAGCTCGACAGGGGAGGGGTATGGCTACACCTTC.

The CDR3 region has the DNA TGTGCCAGCAGTATCGACCCTGACACTCCCAGGGGGAACGAAAAACTGTTTTTT. Its translation is CASSIDPDTPRGNEKLFF. The rearrangement uses TRBV6-7 and TRBJ1-4, with TRBD1 matching 7 bases. Being an ORF, TRBV6-7 has a function that is uncertain. V was clipped by 5 bases and J by 8 bases; unmatched bases: 20. The CDR3 is 18 amino acids.